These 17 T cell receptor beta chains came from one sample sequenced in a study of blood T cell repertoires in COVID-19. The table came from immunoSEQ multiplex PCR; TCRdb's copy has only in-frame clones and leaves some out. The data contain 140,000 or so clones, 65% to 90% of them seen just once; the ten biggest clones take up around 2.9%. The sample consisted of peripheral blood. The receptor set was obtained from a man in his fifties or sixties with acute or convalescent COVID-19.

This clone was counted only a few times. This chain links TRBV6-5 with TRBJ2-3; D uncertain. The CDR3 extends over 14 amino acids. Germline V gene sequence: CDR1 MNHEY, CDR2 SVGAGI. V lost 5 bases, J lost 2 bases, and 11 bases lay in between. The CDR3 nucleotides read TGTGCCAGCAGTCCTGGTGCGTCCACAGATACGCAGTATTTT. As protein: CASSPGASTDTQYF.

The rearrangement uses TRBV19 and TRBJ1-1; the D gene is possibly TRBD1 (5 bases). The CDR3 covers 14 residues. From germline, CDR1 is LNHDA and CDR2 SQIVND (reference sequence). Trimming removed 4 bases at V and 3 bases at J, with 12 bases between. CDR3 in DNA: TGTGCCAGTAGTACCAGGGCAGGCCACACTGAAGCTTTCTTT. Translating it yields CASSTRAGHTEAFF.

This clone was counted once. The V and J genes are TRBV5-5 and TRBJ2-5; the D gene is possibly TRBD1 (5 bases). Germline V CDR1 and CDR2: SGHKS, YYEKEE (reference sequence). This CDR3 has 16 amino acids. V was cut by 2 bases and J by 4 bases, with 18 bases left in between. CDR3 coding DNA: TGTGCCAGCAGCTTCTCGACAGACCCCTTAGGAGAGACCCAGTACTTC. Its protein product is CASSFSTDPLGETQYF. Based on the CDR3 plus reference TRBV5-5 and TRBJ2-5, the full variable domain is DAGVTQSPTHLIKTRGQQVTLRCSPISGHKSVSWYQQVLGQGPQFIFQYYEKEERGRGNFPDRFSARQFPNYSSELNVNALLLGDSALYLCASSFSTDPLGETQYFGPGTRLLVL.

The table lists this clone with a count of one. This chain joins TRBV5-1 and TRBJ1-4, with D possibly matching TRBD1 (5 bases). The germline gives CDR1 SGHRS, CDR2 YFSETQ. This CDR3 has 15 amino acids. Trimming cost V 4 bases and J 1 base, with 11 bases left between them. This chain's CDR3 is CASSDDRGTNEKLFF. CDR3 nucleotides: TGCGCCAGCAGCGATGACAGAGGAACTAATGAAAAACTGTTTTTT.

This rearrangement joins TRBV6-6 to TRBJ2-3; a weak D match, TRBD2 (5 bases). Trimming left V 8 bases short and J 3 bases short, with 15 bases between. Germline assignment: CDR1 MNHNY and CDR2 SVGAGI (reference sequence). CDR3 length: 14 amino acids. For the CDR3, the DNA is TGTGCCAGCCAAGGACTCACTACGACAGATACGCAGTATTTT. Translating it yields CASQGLTTTDTQYF.

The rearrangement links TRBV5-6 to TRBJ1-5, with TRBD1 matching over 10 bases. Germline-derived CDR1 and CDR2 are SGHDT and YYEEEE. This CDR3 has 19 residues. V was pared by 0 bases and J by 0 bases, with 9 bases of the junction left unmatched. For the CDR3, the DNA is TGTGCCAGCAGCTTGGGTTCGACAGGGGGCAGGTATAGCAATCAGCCCCAGCATTTT. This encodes CASSLGSTGGRYSNQPQHF.

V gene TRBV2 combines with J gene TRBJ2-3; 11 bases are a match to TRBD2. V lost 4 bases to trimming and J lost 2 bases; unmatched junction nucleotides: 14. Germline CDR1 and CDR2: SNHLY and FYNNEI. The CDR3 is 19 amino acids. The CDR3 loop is CASSGVRGLAGGLTDTQYF. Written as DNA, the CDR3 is TGTGCCAGCAGTGGCGTGAGGGGGCTAGCGGGAGGACTCACAGATACGCAGTATTTT.

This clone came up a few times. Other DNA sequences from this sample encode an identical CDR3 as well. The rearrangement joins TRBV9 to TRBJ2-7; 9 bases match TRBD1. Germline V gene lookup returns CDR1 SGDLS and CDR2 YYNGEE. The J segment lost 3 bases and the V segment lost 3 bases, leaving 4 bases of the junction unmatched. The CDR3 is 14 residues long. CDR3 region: CASSGGQGGYEQYF. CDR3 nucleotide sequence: TGTGCCAGCAGCGGGGGACAGGGCGGCTACGAGCAGTACTTC. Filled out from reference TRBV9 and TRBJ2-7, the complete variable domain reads DSGVTQTPKHLITATGQRVTLRCSPRSGDLSVYWYQQSLDQGLQFLIQYYNGEERAKGNILERFSAQQFPDLHSELNLSSLELGDSALYFCASSGGQGGYEQYFGPGTRLTVT.

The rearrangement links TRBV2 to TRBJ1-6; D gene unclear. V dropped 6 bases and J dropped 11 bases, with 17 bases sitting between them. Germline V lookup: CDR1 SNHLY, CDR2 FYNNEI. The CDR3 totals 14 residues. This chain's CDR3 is CASSLDPTGTPLHF. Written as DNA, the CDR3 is TGTGCCAGCAGCCTAGACCCCACCGGGACACCCCTCCACTTT.

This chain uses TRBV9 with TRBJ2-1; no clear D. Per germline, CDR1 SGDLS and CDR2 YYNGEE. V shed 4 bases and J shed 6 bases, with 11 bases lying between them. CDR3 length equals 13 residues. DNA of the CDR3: TGTGCCAGCAGCACTCTACTCGGCAATGAGCAGTTCTTC. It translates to CASSTLLGNEQFF.

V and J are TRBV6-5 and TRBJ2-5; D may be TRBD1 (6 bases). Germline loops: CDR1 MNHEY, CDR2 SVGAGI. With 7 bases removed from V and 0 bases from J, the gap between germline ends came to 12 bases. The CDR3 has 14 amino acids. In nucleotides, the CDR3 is TGTGCCAGCACCCAAGGGACATACCAAGAGACCCAGTACTTC. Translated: CASTQGTYQETQYF.

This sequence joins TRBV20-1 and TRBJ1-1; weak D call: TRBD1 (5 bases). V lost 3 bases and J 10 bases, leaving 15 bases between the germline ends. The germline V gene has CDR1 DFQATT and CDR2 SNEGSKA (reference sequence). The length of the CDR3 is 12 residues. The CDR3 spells CSASYPGFVAFF. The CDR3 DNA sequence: TGCAGTGCTAGTTACCCAGGGTTCGTAGCTTTCTTT.

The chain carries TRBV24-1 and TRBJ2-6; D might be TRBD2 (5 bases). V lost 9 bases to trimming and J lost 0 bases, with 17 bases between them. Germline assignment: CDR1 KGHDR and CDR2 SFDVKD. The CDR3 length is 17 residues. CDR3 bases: TGTGCCACCCTGGGTCGTAGGAGGCCCTCTGGGGCCAACGTCCTGACTTTC. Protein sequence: CATLGRRRPSGANVLTF.

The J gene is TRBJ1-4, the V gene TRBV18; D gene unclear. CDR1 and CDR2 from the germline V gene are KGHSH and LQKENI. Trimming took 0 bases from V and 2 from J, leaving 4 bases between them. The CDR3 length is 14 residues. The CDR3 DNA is TGTGCCAGCTCACCACCGGGCACTAATGAAAAACTGTTTTTT. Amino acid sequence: CASSPPGTNEKLFF.

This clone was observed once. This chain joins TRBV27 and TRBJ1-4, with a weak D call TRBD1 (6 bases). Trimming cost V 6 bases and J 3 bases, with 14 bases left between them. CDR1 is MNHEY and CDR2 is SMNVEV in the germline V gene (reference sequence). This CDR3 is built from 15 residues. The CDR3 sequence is CASRGLKGANEKLFF. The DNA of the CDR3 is TGTGCCAGCAGAGGATTAAAGGGGGCTAATGAAAAACTGTTTTTT.

The CDR3 spells CASKRTGPYSPLHF. Here the CDR3 DNA reads TGTGCCAGTAAAAGGACAGGGCCTTATTCACCCCTCCACTTT. The chain has TRBV19 and TRBJ1-6; TRBD1 aligns across 8 bases. CDR1 is LNHDA and CDR2 is SQIVND in the germline V gene (reference sequence). The length of the CDR3 is 14 residues. The junction had 7 bases not matched to a gene; V was cut back by 7 bases and J by 8 bases.

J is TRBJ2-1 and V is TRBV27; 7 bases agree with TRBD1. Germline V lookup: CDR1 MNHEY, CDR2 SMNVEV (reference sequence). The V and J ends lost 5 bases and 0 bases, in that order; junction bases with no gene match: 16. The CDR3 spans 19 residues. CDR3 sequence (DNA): TGTGCCAGCAGTAACCTAAGGCGGACCGGGACAGTCTCCTACAATGAGCAGTTCTTC. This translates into CASSNLRRTGTVSYNEQFF.